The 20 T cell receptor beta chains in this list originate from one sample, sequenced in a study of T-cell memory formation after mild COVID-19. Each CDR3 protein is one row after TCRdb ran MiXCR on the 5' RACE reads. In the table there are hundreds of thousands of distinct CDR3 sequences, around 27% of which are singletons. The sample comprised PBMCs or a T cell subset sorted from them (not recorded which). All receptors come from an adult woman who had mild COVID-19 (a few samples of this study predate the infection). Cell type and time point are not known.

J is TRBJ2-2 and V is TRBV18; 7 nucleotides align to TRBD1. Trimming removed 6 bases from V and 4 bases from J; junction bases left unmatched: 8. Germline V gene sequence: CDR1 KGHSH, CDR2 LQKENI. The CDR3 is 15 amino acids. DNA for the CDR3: TGTGCCAGCTCCCCAGACAGGGCGAGCACCGGGGAGCTGTTTTTT. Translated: CASSPDRASTGELFF.

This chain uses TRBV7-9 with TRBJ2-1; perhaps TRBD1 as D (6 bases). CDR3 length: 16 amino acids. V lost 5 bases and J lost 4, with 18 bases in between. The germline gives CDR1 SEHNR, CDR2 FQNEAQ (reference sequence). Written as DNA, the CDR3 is TGTGCCAGCAGCCGAGCAACAGGGTGGTCATACAATGAGCAGTTCTTC. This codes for CASSRATGWSYNEQFF.

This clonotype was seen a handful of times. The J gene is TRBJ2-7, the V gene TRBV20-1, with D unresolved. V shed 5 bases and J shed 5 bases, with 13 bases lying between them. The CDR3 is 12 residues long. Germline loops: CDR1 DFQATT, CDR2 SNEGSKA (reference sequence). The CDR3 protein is CSARQPGHEQYF. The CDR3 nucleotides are TGCAGTGCTCGACAACCTGGCCACGAGCAGTACTTC.

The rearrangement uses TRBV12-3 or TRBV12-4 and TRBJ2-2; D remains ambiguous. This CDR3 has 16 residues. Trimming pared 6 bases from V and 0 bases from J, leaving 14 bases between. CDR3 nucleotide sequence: TGTGCCAGCAGGCCAAACCGGGTCTCGAACACCGGGGAGCTGTTTTTT. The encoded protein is CASRPNRVSNTGELFF.

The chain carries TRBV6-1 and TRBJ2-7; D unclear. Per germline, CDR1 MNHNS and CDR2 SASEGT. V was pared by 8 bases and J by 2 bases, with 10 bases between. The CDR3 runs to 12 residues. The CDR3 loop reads CASPGAPYEQYF. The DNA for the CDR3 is TGTGCCAGCCCAGGAGCACCCTACGAGCAGTACTTC.

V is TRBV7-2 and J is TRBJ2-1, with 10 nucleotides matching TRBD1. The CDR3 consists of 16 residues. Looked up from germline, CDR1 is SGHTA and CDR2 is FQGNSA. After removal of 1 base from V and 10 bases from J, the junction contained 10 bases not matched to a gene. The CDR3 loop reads CASSLERTGGSGEQFF. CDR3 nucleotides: TGTGCCAGCAGCTTAGAAAGGACAGGGGGTTCTGGAGAGCAGTTCTTC.

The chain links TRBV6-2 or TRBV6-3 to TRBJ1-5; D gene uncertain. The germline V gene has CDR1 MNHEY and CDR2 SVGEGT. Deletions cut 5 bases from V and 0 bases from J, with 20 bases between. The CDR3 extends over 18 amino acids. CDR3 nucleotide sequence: TGTGCCAGCAGTCCCGGGTACTCAATCCATCATAGCAATCAGCCCCAGCATTTT. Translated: CASSPGYSIHHSNQPQHF.

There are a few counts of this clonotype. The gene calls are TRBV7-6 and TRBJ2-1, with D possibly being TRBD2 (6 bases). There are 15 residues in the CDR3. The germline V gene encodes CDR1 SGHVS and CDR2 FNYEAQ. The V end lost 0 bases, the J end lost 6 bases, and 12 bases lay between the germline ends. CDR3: CASSLATSYVNEQFF. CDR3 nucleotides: TGTGCCAGCAGCTTAGCGACTAGTTATGTCAATGAGCAGTTCTTC. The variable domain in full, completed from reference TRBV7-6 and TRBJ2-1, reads GAGVSQSPRYKVTKRGQDVALRCDPISGHVSLYWYRQALGQGPEFLTYFNYEAQQDKSGLPNDRFSAERPEGSISTLTIQRTEQRDSAMYRCASSLATSYVNEQFFGPGTRLTVL.

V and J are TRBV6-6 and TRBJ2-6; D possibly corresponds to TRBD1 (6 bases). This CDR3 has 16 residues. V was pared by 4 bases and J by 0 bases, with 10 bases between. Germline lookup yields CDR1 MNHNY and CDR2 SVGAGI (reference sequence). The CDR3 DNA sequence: TGTGCCAGCAGTTTAACAGGGAGCTCTGGGGCCAACGTCCTGACTTTC. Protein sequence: CASSLTGSSGANVLTF.

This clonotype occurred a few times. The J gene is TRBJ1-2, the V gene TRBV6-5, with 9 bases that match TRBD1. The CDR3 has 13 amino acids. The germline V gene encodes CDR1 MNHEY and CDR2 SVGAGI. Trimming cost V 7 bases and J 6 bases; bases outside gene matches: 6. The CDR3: CASTRQGGDGYTF. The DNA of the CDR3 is TGTGCCAGCACACGACAGGGGGGCGATGGCTACACCTTC.

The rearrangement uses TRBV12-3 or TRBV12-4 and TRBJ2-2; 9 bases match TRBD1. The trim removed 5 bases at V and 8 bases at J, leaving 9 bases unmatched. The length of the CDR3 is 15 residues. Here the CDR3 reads CASSVGTGNFGELFF. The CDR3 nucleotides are TGTGCCAGCAGTGTCGGGACAGGGAATTTTGGGGAGCTGTTTTTT.

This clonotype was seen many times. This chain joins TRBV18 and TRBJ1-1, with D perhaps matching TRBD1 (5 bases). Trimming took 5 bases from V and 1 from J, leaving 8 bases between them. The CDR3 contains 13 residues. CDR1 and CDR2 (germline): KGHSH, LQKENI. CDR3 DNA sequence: TGTGCCAGCTCAGGGACCCAGAACACTGAAGCTTTCTTT. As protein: CASSGTQNTEAFF.

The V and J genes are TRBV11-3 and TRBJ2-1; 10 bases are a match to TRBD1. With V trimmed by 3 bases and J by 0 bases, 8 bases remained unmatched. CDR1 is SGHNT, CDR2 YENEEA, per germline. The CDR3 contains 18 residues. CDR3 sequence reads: CASSFWGQGLSSYNEQFF. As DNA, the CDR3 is TGTGCCAGCAGCTTCTGGGGACAGGGGTTGAGCTCCTACAATGAGCAGTTCTTC.

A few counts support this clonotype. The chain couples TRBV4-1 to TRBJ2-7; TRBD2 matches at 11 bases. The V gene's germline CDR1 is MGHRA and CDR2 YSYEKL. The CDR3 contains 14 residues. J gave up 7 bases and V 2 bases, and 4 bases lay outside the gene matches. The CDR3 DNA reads TGCGCCAGCAGCCAAACCGGGACTAGCGGTGAGCAGTACTTC. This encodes CASSQTGTSGEQYF.

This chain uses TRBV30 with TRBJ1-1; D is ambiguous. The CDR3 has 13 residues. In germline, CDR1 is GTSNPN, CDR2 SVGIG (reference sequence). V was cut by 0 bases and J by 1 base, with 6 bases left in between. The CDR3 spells CAWSVVGNTEAFF. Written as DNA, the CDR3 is TGTGCCTGGAGTGTTGTGGGGAACACTGAAGCTTTCTTT.

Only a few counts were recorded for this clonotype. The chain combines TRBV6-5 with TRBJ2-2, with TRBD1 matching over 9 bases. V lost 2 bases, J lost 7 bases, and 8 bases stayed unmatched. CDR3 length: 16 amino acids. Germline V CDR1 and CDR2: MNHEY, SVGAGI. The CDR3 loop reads CASSYIQGARSGELFF. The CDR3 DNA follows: TGTGCCAGCAGTTACATACAGGGGGCGCGTAGCGGGGAGCTGTTTTTT.

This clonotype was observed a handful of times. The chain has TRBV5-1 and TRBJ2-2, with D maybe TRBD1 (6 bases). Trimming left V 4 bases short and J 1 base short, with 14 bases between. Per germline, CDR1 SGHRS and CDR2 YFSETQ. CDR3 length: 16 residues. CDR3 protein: CASSPNLDRNTGELFF. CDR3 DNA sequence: TGCGCCAGCAGCCCAAACCTGGACAGGAACACCGGGGAGCTGTTTTTT.

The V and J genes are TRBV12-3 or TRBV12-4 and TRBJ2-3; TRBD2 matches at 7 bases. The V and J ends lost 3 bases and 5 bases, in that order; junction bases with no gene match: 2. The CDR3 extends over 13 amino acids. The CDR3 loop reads CASSFGGRDTQYF. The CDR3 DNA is TGTGCCAGCAGTTTTGGCGGGAGAGATACGCAGTATTTT.

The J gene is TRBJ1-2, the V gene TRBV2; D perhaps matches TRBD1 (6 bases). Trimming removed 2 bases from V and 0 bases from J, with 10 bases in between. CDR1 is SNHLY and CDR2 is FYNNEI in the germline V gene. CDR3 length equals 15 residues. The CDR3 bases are TGTGCCAGCAGTGAATTTGGACAGCCTAACTATGGCTACACCTTC. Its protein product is CASSEFGQPNYGYTF.

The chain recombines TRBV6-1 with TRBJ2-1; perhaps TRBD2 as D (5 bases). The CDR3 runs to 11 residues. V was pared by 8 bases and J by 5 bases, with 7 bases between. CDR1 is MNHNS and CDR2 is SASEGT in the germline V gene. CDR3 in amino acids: CASQRNNEQFF. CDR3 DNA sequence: TGTGCCAGCCAGCGGAACAATGAGCAGTTCTTC.